These T cell receptor beta chains were read from a single sample in a study of a mutant IDH1 vaccine in newly diagnosed glioma. Assay used: immunoSEQ multiplex PCR; TCRdb lists only in-frame clones, some missing. This table holds 60,000 to 75,000 clones, approximately 86% found once. These TCRs' antigens remain unknown. Sequenced material: PBMCs, taken from a glioma patient whose treatment included an IDH1 peptide vaccine. These receptors were obtained from a man aged 30-40 years with glioma. CDR3s include the opening cysteine and the closing phenylalanine or tryptophan. Fields, in order: D gene, V gene, J gene, clone size, CDR3 DNA, CDR3 protein. D genes are given only for firm matches. Clone size appears in some rows only: once, few, many, or a class for an expanded clone.

-	TRBV6-5	TRBJ2-7	-	TGTGCCAGCAGTTACTCGACTGCGAGGGCTCCCTACGAGCAGTACTTC	CASSYSTARAPYEQYF
-	TRBV5-6	TRBJ1-2	once	TGTGCCAGCAGCTTGACGGCCAGAGGTGGCTACACCTTC	CASSLTARGGYTF
TRBD1	TRBV11-2	TRBJ2-7	-	TGTGCCAGCAGCTCATGGACAGGGGGCATATACGAGCAGTACTTC	CASSSWTGGIYEQYF
-	TRBV7-2	TRBJ1-5	-	TGTGCCAGCAGCAATACGCCCGGAGTAGGGGTCCGTCCACATTTT	CASSNTPGVGVRPHF
-	TRBV7-9	TRBJ2-3	-	TGTGCCAGCAGCCCAGGGGGGGCTAGCACAGATACGCAGTATTTT	CASSPGGASTDTQYF
-	TRBV29-1	TRBJ1-3	-	TGCAGCGTTGCGGCCTCCTTGGGAAACACCATATATTTT	CSVAASLGNTIYF
TRBD1	TRBV7-3	TRBJ1-5	-	TGTGCCAGCAGCTCGGCAGGGGGCTGGGACCAGCCCCAGCATTTT	CASSSAGGWDQPQHF
-	TRBV21-1	TRBJ1-4	-	TGTGCCAGCAGATTGACAGGGCGGTTGTTTTTT	CASRLTGRLFF
-	TRBV29-1	TRBJ2-7	-	TGCAGCGTTAATGCAGGGAAGGCCTACGAGCAGTACTTC	CSVNAGKAYEQYF
-	TRBV21-1	TRBJ2-2	-	TGTGCCAGCAGCCCCCGTGGAAGGCACACCGGGGAGCTGTTTTTT	CASSPRGRHTGELFF
-	TRBV27	TRBJ2-3	-	TGTGCCAGCAGTTTCTCAGCCGGGACCCTCACAGATACGCAGTATTTT	CASSFSAGTLTDTQYF
-	TRBV30	TRBJ1-6	-	TGTGCCTGGAGCGCCGAGTTTAGGTCATCTAGCCTCCACTTT	CAWSAEFRSSSLHF
-	TRBV19	TRBJ1-5	-	TGTGCCAGTAGTATTAATCGGGGTCAGCCCCAGCATTTT	CASSINRGQPQHF
TRBD1	TRBV5-1	TRBJ1-3	-	TGCGCCAGCCAGCAGGCGACAGGGGTCGGAAACACCATATATTTT	CASQQATGVGNTIYF
TRBD2	TRBV14	TRBJ2-7	-	TGTGCCAGCAGCAGAGACGGGGGGGGCTACGAGCAGTACTTC	CASSRDGGGYEQYF
TRBD2	TRBV7-3	TRBJ2-5	-	TGTGCCAGCAGCTTAGGCCCACTAGCGGGGGGGCAAGAGACCCAGTACTTC	CASSLGPLAGGQETQYF
-	TRBV7-2	TRBJ2-1	once	TGTGCCAGCAGCTTCTTAAATGAGCAGTTCTTC	CASSFLNEQFF
-	TRBV11-3	TRBJ2-7	-	TGTGCCAGCAGCTTAGGTCCCGCCACCTCCTACGAGCAGTACTTC	CASSLGPATSYEQYF
TRBD1	TRBV5-1	TRBJ2-2	-	TGCGCCAGCAGCTTGGCTCAGGGGGCAGCCGGGGAGCTGTTTTTT	CASSLAQGAAGELFF
-	TRBV9	TRBJ2-2	-	TGTGCCAGCAGCGTAGATGGATTACAGGGCACCGGGGAGCTGTTTTTT	CASSVDGLQGTGELFF
TRBD2	TRBV4-1	TRBJ2-1	-	TGCGCCAGCAGCCAACTCCTAGCGGGCTCCTACAATGAGCAGTTCTTC	CASSQLLAGSYNEQFF
-	TRBV7-9	TRBJ2-1	-	TGTGCCAGCAGCTTGGGAAGGGCAGCCGAAGGCCCATACAATGAGCAGTTCTTC	CASSLGRAAEGPYNEQFF
-	TRBV9	TRBJ1-5	-	TGTGCCAGCAGCGTAGGGGTTGGGAGCAATCAGCCCCAGCATTTT	CASSVGVGSNQPQHF
TRBD1	TRBV7-2	TRBJ1-1	-	TGTGCCAGCAGCTTGACAGGGGGTATGGTCACTGAAGCTTTCTTT	CASSLTGGMVTEAFF
-	TRBV5-1	TRBJ2-3	-	TGCGCCAGCAGCCCCGGGGTCACAGATACGCAGTATTTT	CASSPGVTDTQYF
-	TRBV7-2	TRBJ2-7	-	TGTGCCAGCAGCTTAACCGGGGGTCTGATCTCCTACGAGCAGTACTTC	CASSLTGGLISYEQYF
TRBD1	TRBV14	TRBJ1-1	-	TGTGCCAGCAGCCCGACAGGGGGCAAAGCTTTCTTT	CASSPTGGKAFF
-	TRBV7-9	TRBJ2-3	-	TGTGCCAGCAGCCCTCCCGGGGGCACAGATACGCAGTATTTT	CASSPPGGTDTQYF
TRBD2	TRBV5-5	TRBJ2-1	-	TGTGCCAGCAGCTTACATCTAGCGGGAGCGATCAATGAGCAGTTCTTC	CASSLHLAGAINEQFF
-	TRBV7-3	TRBJ2-7	-	TGTGCCAGCAGCTTAACTGGGAACGTCTACGAGCAGTACTTC	CASSLTGNVYEQYF
-	TRBV5-6	TRBJ1-1	few	TGTGCCAGCAGCTTAAATGGGGGAGCCGAGGAAGAAGCTTTCTTT	CASSLNGGAEEEAFF
-	TRBV5-4	TRBJ1-6	-	TGTGCCAGCAGCTTGGACCCGGGGGCTGGTTCACCCCTCCACTTT	CASSLDPGAGSPLHF
-	TRBV5-4	TRBJ2-3	-	TGTGCCAGCAGCTCCTTTGCGGCCAGCGAGGATACGCAGTATTTT	CASSSFAASEDTQYF
TRBD2	TRBV29-1	TRBJ2-1	-	TGCAGCGTGTTAGTACTAGCGGGAGCAAGCTCCTACAATGAGCAGTTCTTC	CSVLVLAGASSYNEQFF
-	TRBV5-1	TRBJ2-7	-	TGCGCCAGCAGCTTGGGGCTACTAACCTCCTACGAGCAGTACTTC	CASSLGLLTSYEQYF
-	TRBV9	TRBJ1-1	-	TGTGCCAGCAGCGTAGGGACCTCTATAAACACTGAAGCTTTCTTT	CASSVGTSINTEAFF
-	TRBV7-9	TRBJ1-1	few	TGTGCCAGCAGCTCCCCAGGCGAGTGGGTCGGCACTGAAGCTTTCTTT	CASSSPGEWVGTEAFF
-	TRBV6-6	TRBJ2-7	few	TGTGCCAGCAGTTCGGCATCATCCTACGAGCAGTACTTC	CASSSASSYEQYF
-	TRBV10-3	TRBJ1-2	-	TGTGCCATCCCCCGCGACGGGCACCTCGACTATGGCTACACCTTC	CAIPRDGHLDYGYTF
TRBD1	TRBV5-1	TRBJ2-2	-	TGCGCCAGCAGCCTACAGGGGCCAAACACCGGGGAGCTGTTTTTT	CASSLQGPNTGELFF
-	TRBV4-1	TRBJ2-1	-	TGCGCCAGCAGCCCCTCCTCGGGAGCAATGGATGAGCAGTTCTTC	CASSPSSGAMDEQFF
-	TRBV30	TRBJ1-2	-	TGTGCCTGGAGAATCGGTCGGGGCATGGATGGCTACACCTTC	CAWRIGRGMDGYTF
-	TRBV30	TRBJ1-2	-	TGTGCCTGGAACTCCAGGGGAGTTGACTATGGCTACACCTTC	CAWNSRGVDYGYTF
-	TRBV15	TRBJ2-7	-	TGTGCCACCAGCAGGGCTGGACGGTCCTCCTACGAGCAGTACTTC	CATSRAGRSSYEQYF
TRBD2	TRBV27	TRBJ2-1	-	TGTGCCAGCGGAGGCCAGGGACTAGGTGACAATGAGCAGTTCTTC	CASGGQGLGDNEQFF
-	TRBV5-1	TRBJ1-6	-	TGCGCCAGCAGCTCGGCCGGGAACCCGAGGAATTCACCCCTCCACTTT	CASSSAGNPRNSPLHF
-	TRBV18	TRBJ2-3	-	TGTGCCAGCTTGAGGATGAGCACAGATACGCAGTATTTT	CASLRMSTDTQYF
TRBD1	TRBV5-1	TRBJ1-1	-	TGCGCCAGCAGCTTGGGGGTGACAGGGTTCACTGAAGCTTTCTTT	CASSLGVTGFTEAFF
-	TRBV19	TRBJ1-2	-	TGTGCCAGTATTTCGCAGGGAGGCTACACCTTC	CASISQGGYTF
-	TRBV19	TRBJ1-1	-	TGTGCCAGTAGTGGCTCGGTAGGGGGATTCACAATGAACACTGAAGCTTTCTTT	CASSGSVGGFTMNTEAFF
-	TRBV10-2	TRBJ1-1	-	TGCGCCAGCAGCAACAGGAACACTGAAGCTTTCTTT	CASSNRNTEAFF
-	TRBV10-2	TRBJ2-7	-	TGCGCCAGCAGTGAGGGACAGAGGAGCAGGGAAGGGCAGTACTTC	CASSEGQRSREGQYF
-	TRBV30	TRBJ2-7	-	TGTGCCTGGAAAACGGGACTTCCATCAACTAGGTCGAACGAGCAGTACTTC	CAWKTGLPSTRSNEQYF
-	TRBV28	TRBJ1-2	-	TGTGCCAGCAGTGTTCTGGGTAGGAGCTATGGCTACACCTTC	CASSVLGRSYGYTF
TRBD1	TRBV28	TRBJ2-2	-	TGTGCCAGCATTATGGGACAGCGATACACCGGGGAGCTGTTTTTT	CASIMGQRYTGELFF
-	TRBV28	TRBJ1-2	few	TGTGCCAGCAGTTTAGACAGGCTGGTGGGTGGCTACACCTTC	CASSLDRLVGGYTF
-	TRBV5-6	TRBJ1-2	-	TGTGCCAGCAGCTTGAACAGCTATGGCTACACCTTC	CASSLNSYGYTF